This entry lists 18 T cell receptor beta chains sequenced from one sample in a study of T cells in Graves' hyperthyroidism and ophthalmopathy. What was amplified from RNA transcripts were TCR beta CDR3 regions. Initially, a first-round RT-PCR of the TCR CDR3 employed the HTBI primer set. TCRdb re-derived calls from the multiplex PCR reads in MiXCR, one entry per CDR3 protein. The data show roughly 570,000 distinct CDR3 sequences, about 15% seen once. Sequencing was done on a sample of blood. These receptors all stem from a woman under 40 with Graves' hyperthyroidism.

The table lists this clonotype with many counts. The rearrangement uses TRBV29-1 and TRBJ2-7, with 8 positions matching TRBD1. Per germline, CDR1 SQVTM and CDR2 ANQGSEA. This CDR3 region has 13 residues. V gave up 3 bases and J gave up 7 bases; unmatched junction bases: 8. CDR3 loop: CSVEVTGGGEQYF. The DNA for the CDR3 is TGCAGCGTTGAGGTAACAGGGGGTGGTGAGCAGTACTTC.

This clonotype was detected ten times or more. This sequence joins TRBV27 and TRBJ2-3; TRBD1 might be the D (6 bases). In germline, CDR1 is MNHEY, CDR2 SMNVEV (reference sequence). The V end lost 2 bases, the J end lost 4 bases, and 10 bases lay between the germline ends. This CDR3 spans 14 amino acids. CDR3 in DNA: TGTGCCAGCAGTTTAAGTGGGGGCGCAGATACGCAGTATTTT. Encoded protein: CASSLSGGADTQYF.

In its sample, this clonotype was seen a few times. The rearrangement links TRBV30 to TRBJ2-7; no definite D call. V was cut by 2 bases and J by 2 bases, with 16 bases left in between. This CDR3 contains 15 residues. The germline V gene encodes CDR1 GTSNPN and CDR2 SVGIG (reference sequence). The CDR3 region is CAWSTDLGSAYEQYF. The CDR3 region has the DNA TGTGCCTGGAGTACGGACCTGGGGTCGGCCTACGAGCAGTACTTC.

The CDR3 here is CASSAQGMVGTDTQYF. CDR3 nucleotides: TGTGCCAGCAGCGCGCAGGGGATGGTTGGTACAGATACGCAGTATTTT. This chain joins TRBV7-9 and TRBJ2-3; D is possibly TRBD1 (6 bases). V was pared by 5 bases and J by 3 bases, with 18 bases between. CDR1 is SEHNR and CDR2 is FQNEAQ in the germline V gene (reference sequence). CDR3 length equals 16 residues.

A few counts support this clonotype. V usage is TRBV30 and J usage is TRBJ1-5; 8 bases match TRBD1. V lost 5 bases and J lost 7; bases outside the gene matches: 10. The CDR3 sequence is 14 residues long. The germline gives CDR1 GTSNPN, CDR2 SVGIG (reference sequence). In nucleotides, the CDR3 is TGTGCCTGGGGTGGACCAGGGGGCAGCCAGCCCCAGCATTTT. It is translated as CAWGGPGGSQPQHF.

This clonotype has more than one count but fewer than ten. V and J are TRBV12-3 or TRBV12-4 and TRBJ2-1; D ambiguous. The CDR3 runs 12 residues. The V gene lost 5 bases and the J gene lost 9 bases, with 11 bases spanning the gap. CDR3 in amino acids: CASSPASFEQFF. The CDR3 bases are TGTGCCAGCAGTCCCGCTAGTTTTGAGCAGTTCTTC.

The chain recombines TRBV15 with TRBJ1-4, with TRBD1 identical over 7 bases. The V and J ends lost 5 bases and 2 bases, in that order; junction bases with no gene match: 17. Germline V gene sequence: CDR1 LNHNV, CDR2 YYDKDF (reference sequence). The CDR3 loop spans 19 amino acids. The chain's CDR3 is CATSPLQGGVLSTNEKLFF. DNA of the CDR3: TGTGCCACCAGCCCCCTTCAAGGGGGCGTGTTGTCGACTAATGAAAAACTGTTTTTT.

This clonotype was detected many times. The CDR3 reads CASRPGQGMSGANVLTF. The DNA for the CDR3 is TGTGCCAGCAGACCTGGACAGGGGATGTCTGGGGCCAACGTCCTGACTTTC. The chain carries TRBV6-1 and TRBJ2-6, with 9 nucleotides matching TRBD1. J was trimmed by 1 base and V by 6 bases; bases with no gene match: 7. There are 17 residues in the CDR3. Germline values: CDR1 MNHNS, CDR2 SASEGT.

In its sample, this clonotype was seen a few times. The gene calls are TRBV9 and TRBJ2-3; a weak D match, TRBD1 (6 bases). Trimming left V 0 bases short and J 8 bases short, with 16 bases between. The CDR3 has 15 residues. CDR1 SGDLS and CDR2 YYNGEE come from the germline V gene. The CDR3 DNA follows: TGTGCCAGCAGCGTAGGTGGGGGCGCAGAGGGTACGCAGTATTTT. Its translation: CASSVGGGAEGTQYF.

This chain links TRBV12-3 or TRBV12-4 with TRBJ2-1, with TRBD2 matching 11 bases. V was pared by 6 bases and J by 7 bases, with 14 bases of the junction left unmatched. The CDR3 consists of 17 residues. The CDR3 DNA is TGTGCCAGCAGAGAAGCTAGCGGGAGGAATAGTTGGAATGAGCAGTTCTTC. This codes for CASREASGRNSWNEQFF.

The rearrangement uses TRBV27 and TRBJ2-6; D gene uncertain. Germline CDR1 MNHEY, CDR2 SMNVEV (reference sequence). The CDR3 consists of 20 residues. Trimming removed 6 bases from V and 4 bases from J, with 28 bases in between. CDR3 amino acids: CASSRTLVPGPKIGANVLTF. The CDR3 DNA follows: TGTGCCAGCAGCCGAACCCTAGTACCGGGCCCCAAGATAGGGGCCAACGTCCTGACTTTC.

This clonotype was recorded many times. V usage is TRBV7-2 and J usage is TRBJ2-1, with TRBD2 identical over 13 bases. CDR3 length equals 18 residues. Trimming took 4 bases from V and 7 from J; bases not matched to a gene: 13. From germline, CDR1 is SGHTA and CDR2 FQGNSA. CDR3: CASSSIPPGLAGTNEQFF. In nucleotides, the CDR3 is TGTGCCAGCAGCTCCATCCCCCCGGGACTAGCGGGGACAAATGAGCAGTTCTTC.

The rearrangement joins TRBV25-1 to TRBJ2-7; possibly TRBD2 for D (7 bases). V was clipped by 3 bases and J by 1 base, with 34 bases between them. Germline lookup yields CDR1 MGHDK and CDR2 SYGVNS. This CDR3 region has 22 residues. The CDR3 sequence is CASSECGVGGGATPYSSYEQYF. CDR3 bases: TGTGCCAGCAGTGAGTGCGGAGTGGGGGGGGGGGCGACTCCTTACAGTTCCTACGAGCAGTACTTC.

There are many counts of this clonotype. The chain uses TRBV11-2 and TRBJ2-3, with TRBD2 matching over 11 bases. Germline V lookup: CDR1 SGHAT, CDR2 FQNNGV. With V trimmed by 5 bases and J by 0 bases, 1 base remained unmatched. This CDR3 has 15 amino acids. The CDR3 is CASSRTSGSTDTQYF. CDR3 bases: TGTGCCAGCAGCCGGACTAGCGGGAGCACAGATACGCAGTATTTT.

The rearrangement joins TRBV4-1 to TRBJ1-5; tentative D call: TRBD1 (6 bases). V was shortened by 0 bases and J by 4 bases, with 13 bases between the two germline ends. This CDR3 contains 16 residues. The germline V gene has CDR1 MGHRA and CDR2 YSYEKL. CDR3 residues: CASSQEGGGINQPQHF. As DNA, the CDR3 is TGCGCCAGCAGCCAAGAAGGGGGAGGGATAAATCAGCCCCAGCATTTT.

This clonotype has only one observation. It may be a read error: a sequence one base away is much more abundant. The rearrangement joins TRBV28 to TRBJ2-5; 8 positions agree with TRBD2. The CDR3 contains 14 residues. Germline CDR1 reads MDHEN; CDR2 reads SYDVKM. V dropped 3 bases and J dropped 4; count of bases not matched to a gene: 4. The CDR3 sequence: CASSFTSGRETQYF. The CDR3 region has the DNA TGTGCCAGCAGTTTCACTAGCGGCCGAGAGACCCAGTACTTC.

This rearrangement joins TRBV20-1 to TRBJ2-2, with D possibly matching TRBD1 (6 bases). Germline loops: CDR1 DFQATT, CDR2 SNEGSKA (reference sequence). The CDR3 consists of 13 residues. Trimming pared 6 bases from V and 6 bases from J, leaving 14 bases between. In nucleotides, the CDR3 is TGCAGTGCCCAGAAATCAGGGGCCGGGGAGCTGTTTTTT. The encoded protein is CSAQKSGAGELFF.

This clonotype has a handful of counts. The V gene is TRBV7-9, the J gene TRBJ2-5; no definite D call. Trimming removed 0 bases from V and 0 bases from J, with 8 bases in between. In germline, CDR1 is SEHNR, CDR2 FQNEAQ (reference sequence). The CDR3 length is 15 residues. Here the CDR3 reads CASSLAPAYQETQYF. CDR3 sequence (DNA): TGTGCCAGCAGCTTAGCCCCAGCGTACCAAGAGACCCAGTACTTC.